Here is one T cell receptor (beta chain) with its context. Its specificity is not known. This specimen belongs to a study of Ad26.COV2.S vaccination and SARS-CoV-2 variants. Overall study: Recipients of Ad26.COV2.S got it intramuscularly, once or twice 56 days apart.

Germline V gene lookup returns CDR1 GTSNPN and CDR2 SVGIG (reference sequence). V lost 7 bases, J lost 3 bases, and 14 bases lay in between. The CDR3 extends over 13 amino acids. Treatment noted: 15 to 20 received Ad26.COV2.S at low or high dose, single or two shots; about five received placebo; per-sample allocation not given. Day 63 after the first injection of vaccine or placebo was the sampling time. The donor's status was that of an adult aged 18-55 years in Boston. Repertoires were generated with immunoSEQ multiplex PCR, while TCRdb's copy carries only in-frame clones and drops some. The data hold over 450,000 clones, with 89% observed a single time. Regarding the study as a whole: It was reported that spike-specific CD8+ and CD4+ T cell responses were substantially broad after vaccination. Participants given vaccine showed non-spike TCR breadth similar to that of placebo recipients.

V is TRBV30 and J is TRBJ2-3; possibly TRBD1 or TRBD2 for D (5 bases each). The sequencing used peripheral blood, collected in a trial of Ad26.COV2.S vaccine versus placebo. This clonotype was sampled from a person between 18 and 65 years old who received the Ad26.COV2.S COVID-19 vaccine or a placebo. CDR3 DNA sequence: TGTGCCTCGCGGCAGGGCGGGACAGATACGCAGTATTTT. This encodes CASRQGGTDTQYF.